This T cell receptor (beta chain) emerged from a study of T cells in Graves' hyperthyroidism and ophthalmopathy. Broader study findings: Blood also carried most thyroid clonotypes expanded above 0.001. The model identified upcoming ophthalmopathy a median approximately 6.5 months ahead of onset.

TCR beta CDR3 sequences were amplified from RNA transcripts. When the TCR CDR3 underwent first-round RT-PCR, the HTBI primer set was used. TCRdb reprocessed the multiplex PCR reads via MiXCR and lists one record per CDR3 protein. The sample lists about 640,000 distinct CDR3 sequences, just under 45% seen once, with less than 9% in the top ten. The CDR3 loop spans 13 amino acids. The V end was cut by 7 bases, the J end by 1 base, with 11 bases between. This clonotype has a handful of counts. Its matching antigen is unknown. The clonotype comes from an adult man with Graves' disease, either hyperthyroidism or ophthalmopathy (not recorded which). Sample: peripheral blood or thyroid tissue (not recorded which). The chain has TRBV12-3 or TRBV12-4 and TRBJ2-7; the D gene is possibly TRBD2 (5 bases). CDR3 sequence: CASTQDLSYEQYF. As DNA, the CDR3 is TGTGCCAGCACCCAGGACTTATCCTACGAGCAGTACTTC.